This is a list of T cell receptor beta chains from one sample in a study of cytomegalovirus exposure and HLA in healthy donors. Profiling relied on immunoSEQ multiplex PCR, and the TCRdb table lists in-frame clones only, not all of them. The table shows 75,000 to 80,000 clones, with 60% to 85% occurring only once. The specimen sequenced was PBMCs. The receptors derive from a man aged 40-49 years in good health and CMV-seronegative. Both conserved end residues are part of each CDR3. A D gene is named only where the DNA matches it firmly. Size is stated for part of the rows, as once, few or many counts, or as a class when the clone is expanded.

V gene: TRBV6-1
J gene: TRBJ2-4
clone size: NA
D gene: NA
CDR3 protein: CASSPPEKNSQYF
CDR3 DNA: TGTGCCAGCAGCCCCCCAGAAAAAAACAGTCAGTACTTC

V gene: TRBV7-8
J gene: TRBJ1-4
clone size: NA
D gene: TRBD1
CDR3 protein: CASSFRGSNEKLFF
CDR3 DNA: TGTGCCAGCAGCTTCAGGGGGTCGAATGAAAAACTGTTTTTT

V gene: TRBV7-3
J gene: TRBJ1-1
clone size: once
D gene: NA
CDR3 protein: CASCRQPNTEAFF
CDR3 DNA: TGTGCCAGCTGCCGACAGCCGAACACTGAAGCTTTCTTT

V gene: TRBV7-9
J gene: TRBJ1-5
clone size: NA
D gene: TRBD1
CDR3 protein: CASSLGTGDQPQHF
CDR3 DNA: TGTGCCAGCAGCTTAGGGACAGGGGACCAGCCCCAGCATTTT

V gene: TRBV10-3
J gene: TRBJ2-1
clone size: NA
D gene: TRBD2
CDR3 protein: CAISEVRGSTYNEQFF
CDR3 DNA: TGTGCCATCAGTGAAGTTCGCGGGAGTACTTACAATGAGCAGTTCTTC

V gene: TRBV2
J gene: TRBJ2-7
clone size: NA
D gene: TRBD2
CDR3 protein: CASRGDYSYEQYF
CDR3 DNA: TGTGCCAGCAGAGGGGACTACTCCTACGAGCAGTACTTC

V gene: TRBV29-1
J gene: TRBJ2-1
clone size: NA
D gene: NA
CDR3 protein: CSVPDRPLHNEQFF
CDR3 DNA: TGCAGCGTTCCAGACAGACCTCTCCACAATGAGCAGTTCTTC

V gene: TRBV6-1
J gene: TRBJ1-1
clone size: once
D gene: TRBD1
CDR3 protein: CASNRQGQAEAFF
CDR3 DNA: TGTGCCAGCAATCGACAGGGTCAAGCTGAAGCTTTCTTT

V gene: TRBV7-9
J gene: TRBJ2-1
clone size: NA
D gene: NA
CDR3 protein: CASSPGGFYNEQFF
CDR3 DNA: TGTGCCAGCAGCCCCGGAGGGTTTTACAATGAGCAGTTCTTC

V gene: TRBV7-6
J gene: TRBJ2-6
clone size: NA
D gene: NA
CDR3 protein: CASRPTGANVLTF
CDR3 DNA: TGTGCCAGCAGGCCTACTGGGGCCAACGTCCTGACTTTC

V gene: TRBV11-2
J gene: TRBJ1-2
clone size: NA
D gene: NA
CDR3 protein: CASSLETASNYGYTF
CDR3 DNA: TGTGCCAGCAGCTTAGAGACAGCCTCTAACTATGGCTACACCTTC

V gene: TRBV9
J gene: TRBJ2-1
clone size: NA
D gene: TRBD2
CDR3 protein: CASSVVGTSGHNEQFF
CDR3 DNA: TGTGCCAGCAGCGTAGTAGGGACTAGCGGGCACAATGAGCAGTTCTTC

V gene: TRBV27
J gene: TRBJ2-7
clone size: few
D gene: TRBD2
CDR3 protein: CASSAGTSGFGEQYF
CDR3 DNA: TGTGCCAGCAGTGCCGGGACTAGCGGCTTCGGTGAGCAGTACTTC

V gene: TRBV23-1
J gene: TRBJ1-1
clone size: NA
D gene: NA
CDR3 protein: CASSRGGHTEAFF
CDR3 DNA: TGCGCCAGCAGTCGGGGGGGGCACACTGAAGCTTTCTTT

V gene: TRBV11-2
J gene: TRBJ2-1
clone size: NA
D gene: TRBD2
CDR3 protein: CASSLTSGDNEQFF
CDR3 DNA: TGTGCCAGCAGCTTGACCAGCGGGGACAATGAGCAGTTCTTC

V gene: TRBV19
J gene: TRBJ1-1
clone size: NA
D gene: TRBD1
CDR3 protein: CASSSKGQLNTEAFF
CDR3 DNA: TGTGCCAGTAGCAGCAAGGGACAGTTGAACACTGAAGCTTTCTTT

V gene: TRBV6-5
J gene: TRBJ1-6
clone size: once
D gene: TRBD1
CDR3 protein: CASSYSDRGASPLHF
CDR3 DNA: TGTGCCAGCAGTTACTCGGACAGGGGTGCATCACCCCTCCACTTT

V gene: TRBV14
J gene: TRBJ2-5
clone size: NA
D gene: NA
CDR3 protein: CASSPWGRETQYF
CDR3 DNA: TGTGCCAGCAGTCCGTGGGGGCGAGAGACCCAGTACTTC

V gene: TRBV28
J gene: TRBJ1-2
clone size: NA
D gene: TRBD1
CDR3 protein: CASKDAGQGGSYGYTF
CDR3 DNA: TGTGCCAGCAAGGACGCGGGACAGGGTGGGAGCTATGGCTACACCTTC

V gene: TRBV27
J gene: TRBJ2-1
clone size: NA
D gene: NA
CDR3 protein: CASSPRTVYNEQFF
CDR3 DNA: TGTGCCAGCAGTCCGAGGACAGTCTACAATGAGCAGTTCTTC

V gene: TRBV7-3
J gene: TRBJ2-5
clone size: NA
D gene: TRBD2
CDR3 protein: CASSPRGGSGLETQYF
CDR3 DNA: TGTGCCAGCAGCCCCCGAGGTGGTAGCGGGTTGGAGACCCAGTACTTC

V gene: TRBV18
J gene: TRBJ1-1
clone size: NA
D gene: NA
CDR3 protein: CASSPPNNRYDTEAFF
CDR3 DNA: TGTGCCAGCTCACCACCGAATAACAGGTATGACACTGAAGCTTTCTTT

V gene: TRBV28
J gene: TRBJ2-1
clone size: NA
D gene: TRBD2
CDR3 protein: CASRLAGGQNNEQFF
CDR3 DNA: TGTGCCAGCAGATTAGCGGGAGGGCAAAACAATGAGCAGTTCTTC

V gene: TRBV1
J gene: TRBJ2-2
clone size: few
D gene: NA
CDR3 protein: CTSSQDKRGAVF
CDR3 DNA: TGCACCAGCAGCCAAGACAAACGGGGAGCTGTTTTT

V gene: TRBV19
J gene: TRBJ2-1
clone size: NA
D gene: TRBD1
CDR3 protein: CASSPDRGFDEQFF
CDR3 DNA: TGTGCCAGTAGTCCCGACAGGGGATTCGATGAGCAGTTCTTC

V gene: TRBV7-2
J gene: TRBJ2-7
clone size: NA
D gene: TRBD2
CDR3 protein: CASSFRRTSSYEQYF
CDR3 DNA: TGTGCCAGCAGCTTTAGAAGGACTAGCTCCTACGAGCAGTACTTC

V gene: TRBV7-2
J gene: TRBJ1-1
clone size: NA
D gene: TRBD1
CDR3 protein: CASSMGQGFNTEAFF
CDR3 DNA: TGTGCCAGCAGCATGGGACAGGGGTTTAACACTGAAGCTTTCTTT

V gene: TRBV6-5
J gene: TRBJ2-1
clone size: few
D gene: TRBD2
CDR3 protein: CASSSASGSPNEQFF
CDR3 DNA: TGTGCCAGCAGCTCCGCTAGCGGGAGCCCTAATGAGCAGTTCTTC

V gene: TRBV28
J gene: TRBJ2-3
clone size: NA
D gene: TRBD1
CDR3 protein: CASSELPGQGAADTQYF
CDR3 DNA: TGTGCCAGCAGTGAGTTACCGGGACAGGGGGCGGCAGATACGCAGTATTTT

V gene: TRBV7-9
J gene: TRBJ1-5
clone size: NA
D gene: TRBD1
CDR3 protein: CASSTGTGVPQPQHF
CDR3 DNA: TGTGCCAGCAGCACAGGGACAGGGGTTCCTCAGCCCCAGCATTTT

V gene: TRBV6-1
J gene: TRBJ1-1
clone size: few
D gene: NA
CDR3 protein: CASSVVYREIVGEAFF
CDR3 DNA: TGTGCCAGCAGTGTGGTTTACAGGGAAATAGTAGGTGAAGCTTTCTTT

V gene: TRBV2
J gene: TRBJ1-6
clone size: NA
D gene: NA
CDR3 protein: CASQGINSPLHF
CDR3 DNA: TGTGCCAGCCAGGGGATAAATTCACCCCTCCACTTT

V gene: TRBV5-1
J gene: TRBJ1-3
clone size: NA
D gene: TRBD1
CDR3 protein: CASSQTTGSSGNTIYF
CDR3 DNA: TGCGCCAGCAGCCAAACGACAGGGAGCTCTGGAAACACCATATATTTT

V gene: TRBV4-1
J gene: TRBJ2-5
clone size: NA
D gene: NA
CDR3 protein: CASSQEGQGIYQETQYF
CDR3 DNA: TGCGCCAGCAGCCAAGAGGGCCAGGGGATATACCAAGAGACCCAGTACTTC

V gene: TRBV12-2
J gene: TRBJ2-1
clone size: NA
D gene: NA
CDR3 protein: CASRFRLAGGNSSYNEQFF
CDR3 DNA: TGTGCAAGTCGCTTTCGACTAGCGGGAGGAAATAGCTCCTACAATGAGCAGTTCTTC

V gene: TRBV5-1
J gene: TRBJ2-2
clone size: NA
D gene: TRBD2
CDR3 protein: CASSHPLGTGGTSGKTGELFF
CDR3 DNA: TGCGCCAGCAGCCATCCATTAGGGACAGGCGGGACTAGCGGGAAAACCGGGGAGCTGTTTTTT

V gene: TRBV7-9
J gene: TRBJ2-7
clone size: few
D gene: NA
CDR3 protein: CASSPSYEQYF
CDR3 DNA: TGTGCCAGCAGCCCGTCCTACGAGCAGTACTTC

V gene: TRBV4-1
J gene: TRBJ1-6
clone size: NA
D gene: TRBD1
CDR3 protein: CASSQDFIGQGLGSYSPLHF
CDR3 DNA: TGCGCCAGCAGCCAAGATTTTATAGGACAGGGGTTGGGAAGTTATTCACCCCTCCACTTT

V gene: TRBV6-6
J gene: TRBJ1-5
clone size: NA
D gene: NA
CDR3 protein: CASSANSNQPQHF
CDR3 DNA: TGTGCCAGCAGCGCGAATAGCAATCAGCCCCAGCATTTT

V gene: TRBV28
J gene: TRBJ2-3
clone size: NA
D gene: TRBD2
CDR3 protein: CAIAGLVVDTQYF
CDR3 DNA: TGTGCCATTGCGGGACTAGTGGTAGATACGCAGTATTTT

V gene: TRBV28
J gene: TRBJ1-4
clone size: once
D gene: TRBD1
CDR3 protein: CASSFYQGAAQPNEKLFF
CDR3 DNA: TGTGCCAGCAGTTTTTATCAGGGGGCTGCCCAGCCTAATGAAAAACTGTTTTTT